This TCR beta chain was sequenced during a study of blood T cell repertoires in COVID-19. Turning to the study itself: Italy, Spain and the United States were the sources of the convalescent and acute COVID-19 samples. Nucleic acid was either cDNA or gDNA, and it came from T cells, B-cell-depleted T cells, or PBMCs.

V shed 5 bases and J 2 bases; nucleotides not matched to a gene: 4. The V gene's germline CDR1 is SGHVS and CDR2 FNYEAQ. This CDR3 has 16 amino acids. Per the original methods: Reference gene primer amplification in the assay estimated nucleated cell counts. TCRdb's copy holds only in-frame clones and misses some; the assay was immunoSEQ multiplex PCR. D and trimming were read from the DNA, whereas the V and J calls and clone size are those reported in that table. The table lists 62,000 or so clones, just over 85% of them singletons, with over 1.1% in the top ten. The chain links TRBV7-6 to TRBJ2-6, with 9 bases that match TRBD1. Sequences were obtained from peripheral blood. The receptor's source is a woman in her fifties or sixties with acute or convalescent COVID-19. The chain's CDR3 is CASSPTGGAGANVLTF. The CDR3 coding sequence is TGTGCCAGCAGCCCTACAGGGGGCGCTGGGGCCAACGTCCTGACTTTC.